This TCR beta chain was recovered during a study of cytomegalovirus exposure and HLA in healthy donors. General study findings and limits: TCR beta V segments were, for the most part, productive about 87% or about 30% of the time in an earlier analysis. The classifier reportedly diagnosed cytomegalovirus status with high specificity and sensitivity. What was likely a sequencing artifact was a cluster of highly shared sequence variants.

Per the germline V gene, CDR1 is LNHDA and CDR2 is SQIVND (reference sequence). CDR3 size: 15 residues. Trimming pared 1 base from V and 0 bases from J, leaving 10 bases between. Both 60 Vbeta primers and 13 Jbeta primers went into the PCR. Assay: immunoSEQ multiplex PCR; the TCRdb copy retains only in-frame clones and omits some. The sample has about 130,000 clones, roughly 80% seen once. This clone showed up just once. What it binds is not known. Sequencing was performed on PBMCs. The chain employs TRBV19 and TRBJ2-7, with D unresolved. This clonotype originated in a man aged 30 to 45 in good health and CMV-seronegative. The CDR3 DNA follows: TGTGCCAGTAGTATAGGACACACTTCCTCCTACGAGCAGTACTTC. This sequence encodes CASSIGHTSSYEQYF.